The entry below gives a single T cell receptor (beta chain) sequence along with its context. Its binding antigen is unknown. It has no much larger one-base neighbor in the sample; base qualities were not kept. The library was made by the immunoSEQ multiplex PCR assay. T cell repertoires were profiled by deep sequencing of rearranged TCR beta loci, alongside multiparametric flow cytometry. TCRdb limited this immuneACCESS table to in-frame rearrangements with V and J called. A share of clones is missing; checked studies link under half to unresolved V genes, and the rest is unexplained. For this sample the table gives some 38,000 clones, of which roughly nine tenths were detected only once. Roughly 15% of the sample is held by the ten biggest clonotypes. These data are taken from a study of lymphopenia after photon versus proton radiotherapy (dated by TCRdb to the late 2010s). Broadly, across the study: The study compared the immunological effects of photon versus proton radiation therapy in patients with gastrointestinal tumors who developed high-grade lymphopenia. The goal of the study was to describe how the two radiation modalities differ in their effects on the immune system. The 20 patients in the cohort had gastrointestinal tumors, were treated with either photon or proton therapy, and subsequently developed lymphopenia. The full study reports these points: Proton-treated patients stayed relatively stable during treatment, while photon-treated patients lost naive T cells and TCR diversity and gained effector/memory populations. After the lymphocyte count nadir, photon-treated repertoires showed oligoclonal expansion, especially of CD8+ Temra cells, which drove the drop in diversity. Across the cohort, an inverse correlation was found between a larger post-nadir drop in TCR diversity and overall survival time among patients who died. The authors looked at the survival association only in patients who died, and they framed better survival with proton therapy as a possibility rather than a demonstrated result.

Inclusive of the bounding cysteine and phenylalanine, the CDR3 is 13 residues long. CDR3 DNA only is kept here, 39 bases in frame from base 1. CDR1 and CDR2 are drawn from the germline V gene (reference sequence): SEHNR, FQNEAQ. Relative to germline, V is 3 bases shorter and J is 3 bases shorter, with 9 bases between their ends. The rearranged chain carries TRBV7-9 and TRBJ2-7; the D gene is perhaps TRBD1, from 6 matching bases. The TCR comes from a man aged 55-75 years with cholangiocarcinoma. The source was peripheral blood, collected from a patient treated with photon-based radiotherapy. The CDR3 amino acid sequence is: CASSFKDSYEQYF. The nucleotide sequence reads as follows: TGTGCCAGCAGCTTTAAGGACAGCTACGAGCAGTACTTC. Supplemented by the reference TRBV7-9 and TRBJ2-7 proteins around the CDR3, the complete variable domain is DTGVSQNPRHKITKRGQNVTFRCDPISEHNRLYWYRQTLGQGPEFLTYFQNEAQLEKSRLLSDRFSAERPKGSFSTLEIQRTEQGDSAMYLCASSFKDSYEQYFGPGTRLTVT.